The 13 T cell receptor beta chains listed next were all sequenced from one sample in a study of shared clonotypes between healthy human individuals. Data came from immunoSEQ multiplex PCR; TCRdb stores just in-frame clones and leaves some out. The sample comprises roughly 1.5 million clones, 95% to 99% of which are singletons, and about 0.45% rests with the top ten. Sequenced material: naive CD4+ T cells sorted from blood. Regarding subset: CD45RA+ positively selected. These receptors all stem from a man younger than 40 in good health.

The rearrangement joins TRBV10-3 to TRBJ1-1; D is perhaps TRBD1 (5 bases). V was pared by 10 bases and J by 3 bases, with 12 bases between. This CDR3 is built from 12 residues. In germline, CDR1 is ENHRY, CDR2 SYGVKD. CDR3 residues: CASRVGYTEAFF. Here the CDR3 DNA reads TGTGCCAGCAGGGTCGGTTACACTGAAGCTTTCTTT.

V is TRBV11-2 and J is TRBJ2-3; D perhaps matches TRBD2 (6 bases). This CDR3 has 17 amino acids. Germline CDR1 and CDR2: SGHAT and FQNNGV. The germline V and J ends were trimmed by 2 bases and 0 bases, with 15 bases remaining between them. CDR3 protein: CASSLSRAGRSTDTQYF. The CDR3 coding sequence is TGTGCCAGCAGCTTAAGTCGAGCGGGCCGTAGCACAGATACGCAGTATTTT.

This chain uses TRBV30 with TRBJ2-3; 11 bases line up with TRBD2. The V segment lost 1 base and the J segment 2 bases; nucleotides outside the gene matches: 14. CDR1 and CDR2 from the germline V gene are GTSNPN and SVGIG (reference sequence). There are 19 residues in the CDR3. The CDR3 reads CAWSAGLAGGRLATDTQYF. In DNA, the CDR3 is TGTGCCTGGAGTGCCGGACTAGCGGGCGGGCGATTGGCCACAGATACGCAGTATTTT.

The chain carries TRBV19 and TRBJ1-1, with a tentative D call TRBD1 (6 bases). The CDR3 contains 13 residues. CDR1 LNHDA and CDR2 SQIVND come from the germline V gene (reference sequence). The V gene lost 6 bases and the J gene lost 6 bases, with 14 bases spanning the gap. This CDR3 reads CASSPLGAPEAFF. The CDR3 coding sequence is TGTGCCAGTAGCCCCTTGGGGGCCCCTGAAGCTTTCTTT.

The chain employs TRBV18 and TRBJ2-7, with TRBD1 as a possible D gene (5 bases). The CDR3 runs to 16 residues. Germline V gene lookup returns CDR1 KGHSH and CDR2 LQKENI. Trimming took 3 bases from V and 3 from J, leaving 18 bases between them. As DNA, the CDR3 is TGTGCCAGCTCACCTAACCCCAGGGAAAACTACTACGAGCAGTACTTC. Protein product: CASSPNPRENYYEQYF.

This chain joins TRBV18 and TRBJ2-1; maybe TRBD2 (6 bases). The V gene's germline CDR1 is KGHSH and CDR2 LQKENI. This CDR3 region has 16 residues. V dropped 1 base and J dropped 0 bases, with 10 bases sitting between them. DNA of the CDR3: TGTGCCAGCTCACCACTAGCGGCGAGCTCCTACAATGAGCAGTTCTTC. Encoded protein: CASSPLAASSYNEQFF.

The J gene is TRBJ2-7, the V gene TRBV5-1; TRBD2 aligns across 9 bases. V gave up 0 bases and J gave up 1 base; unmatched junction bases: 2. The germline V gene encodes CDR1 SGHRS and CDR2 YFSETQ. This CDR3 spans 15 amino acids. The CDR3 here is CASSLALAGSYEQYF. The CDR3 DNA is TGCGCCAGCAGCTTGGCCCTAGCGGGATCCTACGAGCAGTACTTC.

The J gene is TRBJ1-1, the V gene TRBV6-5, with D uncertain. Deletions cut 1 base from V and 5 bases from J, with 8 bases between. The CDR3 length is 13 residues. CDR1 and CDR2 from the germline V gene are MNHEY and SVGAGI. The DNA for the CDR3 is TGTGCCAGCAGTTACTACCAAAGTACTGAAGCTTTCTTT. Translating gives CASSYYQSTEAFF.

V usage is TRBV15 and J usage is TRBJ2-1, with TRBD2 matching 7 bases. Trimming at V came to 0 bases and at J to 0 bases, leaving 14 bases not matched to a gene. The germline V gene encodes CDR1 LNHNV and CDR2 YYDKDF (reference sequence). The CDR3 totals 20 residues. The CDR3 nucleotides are TGTGCCACCAGCAGAGAGGGGGGAGGGAGGTTACGTAGCTCCTACAATGAGCAGTTCTTC. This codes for CATSREGGGRLRSSYNEQFF.

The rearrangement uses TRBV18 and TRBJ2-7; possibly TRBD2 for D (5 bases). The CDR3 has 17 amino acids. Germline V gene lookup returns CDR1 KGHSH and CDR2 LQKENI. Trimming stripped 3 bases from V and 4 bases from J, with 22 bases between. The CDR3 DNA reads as TGTGCCAGCTCACCGCTTCCCGGCGCAGGAGGCCTGTACGAGCAGTACTTC. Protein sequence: CASSPLPGAGGLYEQYF.

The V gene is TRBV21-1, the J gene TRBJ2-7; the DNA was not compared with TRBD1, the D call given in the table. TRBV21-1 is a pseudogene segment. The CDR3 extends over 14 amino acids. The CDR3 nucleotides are TGTGCCAGCAACAACCAGACACAGGGGAACGAGCAGTACTTC. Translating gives CASNNQTQGNEQYF.

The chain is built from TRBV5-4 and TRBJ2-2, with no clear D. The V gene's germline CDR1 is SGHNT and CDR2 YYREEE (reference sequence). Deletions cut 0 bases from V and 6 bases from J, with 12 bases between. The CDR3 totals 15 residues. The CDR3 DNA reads TGTGCCAGCAGCTTGGTTGACTTCAGCGCCGGGGAGCTGTTTTTT. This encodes CASSLVDFSAGELFF.

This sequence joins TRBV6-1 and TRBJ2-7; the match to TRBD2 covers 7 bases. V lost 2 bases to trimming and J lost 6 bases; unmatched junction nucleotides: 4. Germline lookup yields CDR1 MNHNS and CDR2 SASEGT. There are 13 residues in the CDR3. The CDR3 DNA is TGTGCCAGCAGTGAACGCGGGGGTCGCGAGCAGTACTTC. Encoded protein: CASSERGGREQYF.